Here is one T cell receptor (beta chain) with its context. The method was immunoSEQ multiplex PCR; TCRdb's version includes in-frame clones alone and lacks a portion of them. The sample holds roughly 310,000 clones, around 90% seen once. This entry comes from a study of blood T cell repertoires in COVID-19. The CDR3 has 14 amino acids. V was shortened by 1 base and J by 3 bases, with 10 bases between the two germline ends. Germline CDR1 is SGHRS and CDR2 is YFSETQ. Categorization into cohorts depended on clinical history that participants reported. Two negative PCRs, clearance, or symptom resolution were required of recovered Cohort 3 donors.

This clonotype originated in a man aged 55 to 70 who had recovered from COVID-19. The sample comprised PBMCs or T cells enriched from blood (not recorded which). This sequence joins TRBV5-1 and TRBJ1-1, with no clear D. CDR3 sequence reads: CASSLSSADTEAFF. The CDR3 DNA reads as TGCGCCAGCAGCTTGAGTAGCGCTGACACTGAAGCTTTCTTT.